The clone carrying this T cell receptor (beta chain) came up a few times. TCRdb analysed the RT-PCR reads with MiXCR anew, one entry per CDR3 protein. The table lists approximately 160,000 distinct CDR3 sequences, approximately 25% of them singletons. This sample is drawn from a study of patients and donors after allogeneic stem cell transplantation. Germline V CDR1 and CDR2: SGHRS, YFSETQ. There are 14 residues in the CDR3. V lost 4 bases, J lost 4 bases, and 14 bases lay in between. The sample comprised blood, either unsorted or a sorted T cell fraction (not recorded which). V is TRBV5-1 and J is TRBJ1-2, with D possibly being TRBD1 (6 bases). This TCR was sampled from a human donor who was either an allogeneic HSCT recipient or a stem cell or donor lymphocyte infusion donor (not recorded which). It is not recorded whose cells these are; they may come from a transplant donor. The CDR3 nucleotides read TGCGCCAGCAGCAAACAGGGTCCGGCCTATGGCTACACCTTC. It translates to CASSKQGPAYGYTF.